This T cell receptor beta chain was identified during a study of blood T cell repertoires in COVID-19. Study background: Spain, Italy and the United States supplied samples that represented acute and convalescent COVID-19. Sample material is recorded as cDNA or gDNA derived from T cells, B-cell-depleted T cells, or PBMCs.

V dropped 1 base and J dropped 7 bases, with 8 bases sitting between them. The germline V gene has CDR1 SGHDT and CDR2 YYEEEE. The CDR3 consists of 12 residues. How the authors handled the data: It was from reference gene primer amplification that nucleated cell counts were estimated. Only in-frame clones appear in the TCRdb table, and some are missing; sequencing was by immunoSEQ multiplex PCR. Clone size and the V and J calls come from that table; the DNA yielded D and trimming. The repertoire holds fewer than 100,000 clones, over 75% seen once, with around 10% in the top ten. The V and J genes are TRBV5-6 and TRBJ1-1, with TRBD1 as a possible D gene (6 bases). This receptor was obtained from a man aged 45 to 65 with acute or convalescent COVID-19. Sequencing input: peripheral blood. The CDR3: CASSLQGGEAFF. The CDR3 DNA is TGTGCCAGCAGCTTGCAAGGGGGTGAAGCTTTCTTT. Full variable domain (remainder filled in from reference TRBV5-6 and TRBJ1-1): DAGVTQSPTHLIKTRGQQVTLRCSPKSGHDTVSWYQQALGQGPQFIFQYYEEEERQRGNFPDRFSGHQFPNYSSELNVNALLLGDSALYLCASSLQGGEAFFGQGTRLTVV.